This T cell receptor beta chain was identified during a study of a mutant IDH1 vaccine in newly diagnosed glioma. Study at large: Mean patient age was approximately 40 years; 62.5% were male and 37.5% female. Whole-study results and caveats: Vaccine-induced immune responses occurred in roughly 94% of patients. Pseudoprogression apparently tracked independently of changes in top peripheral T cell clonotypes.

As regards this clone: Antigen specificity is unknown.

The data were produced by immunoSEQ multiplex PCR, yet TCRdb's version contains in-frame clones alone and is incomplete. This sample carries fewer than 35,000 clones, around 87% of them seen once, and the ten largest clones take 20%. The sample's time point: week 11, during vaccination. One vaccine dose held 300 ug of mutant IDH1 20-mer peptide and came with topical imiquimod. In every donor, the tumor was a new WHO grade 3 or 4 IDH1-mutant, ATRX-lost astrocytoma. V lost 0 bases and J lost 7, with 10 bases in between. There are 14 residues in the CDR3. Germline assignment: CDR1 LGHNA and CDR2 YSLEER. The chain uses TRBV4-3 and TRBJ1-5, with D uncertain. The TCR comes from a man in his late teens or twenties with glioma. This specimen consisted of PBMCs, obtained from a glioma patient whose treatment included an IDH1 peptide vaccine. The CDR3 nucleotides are TGCGCCAGCAGCCAAGATCTGAGGTCCCAGCCCCAGCATTTT. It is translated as CASSQDLRSQPQHF.